This T cell receptor beta chain was captured in a study of post-analysis software for immune sequencing data. For the study at large: Relapsing-remitting, secondary progressive and progressive-relapsing courses of multiple sclerosis were included.

The TCR beta cDNA libraries contained unique molecular identifiers. A population of about 0.95 to 11 million T cells gave rise to about 500,000 cDNA molecules. TCRdb fed the PCR reads into MiXCR, producing one record per CDR3 protein. The data hold about half a million distinct CDR3 sequences, with about a third observed a single time. General study results and limits: Relative to controls, patients had about five TRBV segments at higher frequency, with TRBV5-6, TRBV5-1 and TRBV20-1 among these. Batch-matched samples strongly co-clustered by F measure. Normalized Chao1 diversity in multiple sclerosis patients fell significantly below that of controls.

To note about this clonotype: As yet, its antigen is unknown.

CDR1 is SGHDN and CDR2 is FVKESK in the germline V gene. J gave up 1 base and V 3 bases, and 9 bases lay outside the gene matches. CDR3 length: 18 amino acids. The sequencing input was blood. This receptor was obtained from a girl aged 2-17 years with multiple sclerosis. The gene calls are TRBV14 and TRBJ2-6; TRBD1 aligns across 7 bases. The CDR3 nucleotides are TGTGCCAGCAGCCACATCAGACAGGGCCCATCTGGGGCCAACGTCCTGACTTTC. This sequence encodes CASSHIRQGPSGANVLTF.